A single sample is the source of the 19 T cell receptor beta chains below, sequenced in a study of cytomegalovirus exposure and HLA in healthy donors. Libraries were prepared by immunoSEQ multiplex PCR; TCRdb keeps only in-frame clonotypes and omits some of them. The sample contains about 360,000 clones, 86% of which appear only once. Sequenced sample: PBMCs. The receptors originated from a young woman in good health and CMV-seronegative.

Written as DNA, the CDR3 is TGTGCCAGCAGTCAGACTGGGGCTTACACAGATACGCAGTATTTT. Residues: CASSQTGAYTDTQYF. The chain uses TRBV14 and TRBJ2-3; D is possibly TRBD1 (5 bases). Germline lookup yields CDR1 SGHDN and CDR2 FVKESK. The CDR3 totals 15 residues. V lost 6 bases, J lost 2 bases, and 15 bases lay in between.

This clone occurred once. The J gene is TRBJ1-2, the V gene TRBV6-1; the D gene is possibly TRBD1 (5 bases). The germline V gene has CDR1 MNHNS and CDR2 SASEGT. V lost 8 bases and J 5 bases, leaving 21 bases between the germline ends. This CDR3 has 15 residues. This CDR3 reads CASHLGGGGSYGYTF. The CDR3 nucleotides are TGTGCCAGCCACCTGGGGGGGGGAGGCTCTTATGGCTACACCTTC.

CDR3 loop: CASSPAGQSSGNTIYF. CDR3 nucleotides: TGTGCCAGCAGCCCCGCGGGACAGAGCTCTGGAAACACCATATATTTT. The rearrangement uses TRBV9 and TRBJ1-3; 7 bases fit TRBD1. Germline CDR1 reads SGDLS; CDR2 reads YYNGEE. J gave up 0 bases and V 4 bases, and 7 bases lay outside the gene matches. The CDR3 sequence is 16 residues long.

In this sample, this clone turned up once. This chain joins TRBV28 and TRBJ1-5; tentatively, D is TRBD1 (5 bases). Trimming took 2 bases from V and 0 from J, leaving 11 bases between them. The CDR3 spans 16 residues. Germline assignment: CDR1 MDHEN and CDR2 SYDVKM. The DNA for the CDR3 is TGTGCCAGCAGTTTAGCGGGGGGAGCTAGCAATCAGCCCCAGCATTTT. Amino acids: CASSLAGGASNQPQHF.

This rearrangement joins TRBV7-6 to TRBJ1-4; 11 bases fit TRBD1. J gave up 2 bases and V 5 bases, and 4 bases lay outside the gene matches. This CDR3 contains 16 residues. The V gene's germline CDR1 is SGHVS and CDR2 FNYEAQ. The CDR3 region has the DNA TGTGCCAGCAGCCGAGGACAGGGGGCTACTAATGAAAAACTGTTTTTT. Encoded protein: CASSRGQGATNEKLFF.

J is TRBJ2-5 and V is TRBV30, with TRBD2 identical over 13 bases. The CDR3 has 15 amino acids. Germline V lookup: CDR1 GTSNPN, CDR2 SVGIG (reference sequence). J gave up 4 bases and V 2 bases, and 4 bases lay outside the gene matches. The CDR3 sequence: CAWSLRTSGGETQYF. The CDR3 nucleotides are TGTGCCTGGAGTCTACGGACTAGCGGGGGAGAGACCCAGTACTTC. Supplemented by reference TRBV30 and TRBJ2-5, the full variable domain reads SQTIHQWPATLVQPVGSPLSLECTVEGTSNPNLYWYRQAAGRGLQLLFYSVGIGQISSEVPQNLSASRPQDRQFILSSKKLLLSDSGFYLCAWSLRTSGGETQYFGPGTRLLVL.

This clone occurred once. The gene calls are TRBV28 and TRBJ1-4, with 10 bases fitting TRBD1. With 5 bases clipped from V and 9 bases from J, the junction kept 9 bases outside the gene matches. CDR3 size: 15 residues. Germline V gene lookup returns CDR1 MDHEN and CDR2 SYDVKM. CDR3 region: CASSLTGTGDKKLFF. As DNA, the CDR3 is TGTGCCAGCAGTCTAACCGGGACAGGGGATAAAAAACTGTTTTTT.

In this sample, this clone turned up a few times. This chain links TRBV6-5 with TRBJ1-5, with D possibly being TRBD1 (6 bases). V lost 2 bases and J 6 bases, leaving 11 bases between the germline ends. This CDR3 spans 14 amino acids. Germline CDR1 MNHEY, CDR2 SVGAGI. In DNA form, the CDR3 reads TGTGCCAGCAGTTACCGCGGACAGAGTCAGCCCCAGCATTTT. Translating gives CASSYRGQSQPQHF.

The chain uses TRBV15 and TRBJ1-1, with D tentatively TRBD1 (5 bases). V lost 5 bases and J 7 bases, leaving 20 bases between the germline ends. The germline V gene encodes CDR1 LNHNV and CDR2 YYDKDF (reference sequence). CDR3 length equals 15 residues. The CDR3 DNA is TGTGCCACCAGCTGGGGGACGGGAGGGCTGCATGAAGCTTTCTTT. It specifies CATSWGTGGLHEAFF. Full variable domain (remainder filled in from reference TRBV15 and TRBJ1-1): DAMVIQNPRYQVTQFGKPVTLSCSQTLNHNVMYWYQQKSSQAPKLLFHYYDKDFNNEADTPDNFQSRRPNTSFCFLDIRSPGLGDTAMYLCATSWGTGGLHEAFFGQGTRLTVV.

The gene calls are TRBV10-2 and TRBJ1-2; D ambiguous. The CDR3 totals 14 residues. Trimming cost V 2 bases and J 3 bases, with 10 bases left between them. From germline, CDR1 is WSHSY and CDR2 SAAADI. CDR3 nucleotide sequence: TGCGCCAGCAGTGAGGCTCCGCGCTACTATGGCTACACCTTC. It yields the protein CASSEAPRYYGYTF.

The chain uses TRBV10-2 and TRBJ2-1, with 7 bases that match TRBD2. CDR1 WSHSY and CDR2 SAAADI come from the germline V gene. CDR3 size: 13 residues. Unmatched junction bases numbered 2, after V lost 0 bases and J lost 9 bases. The DNA for the CDR3 is TGCGCCAGCAGTGAGTCGGGACTATTTGAGCAGTTCTTC. This codes for CASSESGLFEQFF.

This chain links TRBV11-2 with TRBJ2-7; D is undetermined. This CDR3 contains 14 residues. Germline V gene data show CDR1 as SGHAT and CDR2 as FQNNGV. V lost 1 base and J lost 6, with 13 bases in between. DNA of the CDR3: TGTGCCAGCAGCTTAGGGCCCCTAGTGCGCGAGCAGTACTTC. It yields the protein CASSLGPLVREQYF.

This clone occurred a few times. The V gene is TRBV10-1, the J gene TRBJ2-7; D is possibly TRBD1 (5 bases). The CDR3 totals 16 residues. Trimming took off 5 bases at V and 0 bases at J, with 17 bases between the two ends. The germline CDR1 and CDR2 sequences are WNHNN and SYGVQD (reference sequence). DNA of the CDR3: TGCGCCAGCAGTCAGGATTTAGGGGCCGCCTCCTACGAGCAGTACTTC. This codes for CASSQDLGAASYEQYF.

The V call is TRBV28, the J call TRBJ2-7; TRBD2 matches 8 bases. CDR1 is MDHEN and CDR2 is SYDVKM in the germline V gene. The V and J ends lost 3 bases and 5 bases, in that order; junction bases with no gene match: 12. The CDR3 is 16 residues long. Here the CDR3 reads CASSFDPGLGKHEQYF. CDR3 nucleotides: TGTGCCAGCAGTTTTGATCCGGGACTAGGGAAACACGAGCAGTACTTC.

This chain joins TRBV19 and TRBJ2-6; no reliable D call. The CDR3 consists of 14 residues. The germline V gene encodes CDR1 LNHDA and CDR2 SQIVND (reference sequence). The ends were cut back, 5 bases at V and 2 bases at J, with 7 bases in the middle. The CDR3 loop is CASSEQAGANVLTF. The CDR3 DNA reads as TGTGCCAGTAGTGAACAAGCTGGGGCCAACGTCCTGACTTTC.

The CDR3 sequence is CASSPFGPRGDEAFF. The CDR3 DNA reads as TGCGCCAGCAGCCCTTTTGGGCCCAGGGGAGATGAAGCTTTCTTT. The chain has TRBV5-1 and TRBJ1-1; D perhaps matches TRBD1 (6 bases). Germline assignment: CDR1 SGHRS and CDR2 YFSETQ. V was pared by 4 bases and J by 7 bases, with 20 bases between. The CDR3 is 15 residues long.

The V call is TRBV6-1, the J call TRBJ2-7; the D gene is possibly TRBD2 (6 bases). Germline V gene sequence: CDR1 MNHNS, CDR2 SASEGT. Trimming shortened V by 0 bases and J by 6 bases, and 18 bases separated the two germline ends. CDR3 length: 16 residues. CDR3 amino acids: CASSEAGLSPLFEQYF. The CDR3 nucleotides are TGTGCCAGCAGTGAAGCGGGACTCTCCCCACTATTCGAGCAGTACTTC.

This clone was found once. At one of its ends the junction is not consistent with the germline gene, which may arise from a read error. V and J are TRBV15 and TRBJ2-1; unclear D gene. Germline V gene sequence: CDR1 LNHNV, CDR2 YYDKDF (reference sequence). This CDR3 comprises 18 residues. CDR3 region: CATSRGSPAFRSFNEQFF. In nucleotides, the CDR3 is TGTGCCACCAGCAGGGGCTCCCCGGCCTTTCGTTCCTTCAATGAGCAGTTCTTC.

This clone has only one observation. This rearrangement joins TRBV27 to TRBJ1-1; perhaps TRBD1 as D (5 bases). This CDR3 contains 17 residues. Germline V CDR1 and CDR2: MNHEY, SMNVEV (reference sequence). V lost 1 base to trimming and J lost 1 base, with 16 bases between them. CDR3 in DNA: TGTGCCAGCAGTTTATTAATCCCTGTGGACAAGAACACTGAAGCTTTCTTT. This codes for CASSLLIPVDKNTEAFF.